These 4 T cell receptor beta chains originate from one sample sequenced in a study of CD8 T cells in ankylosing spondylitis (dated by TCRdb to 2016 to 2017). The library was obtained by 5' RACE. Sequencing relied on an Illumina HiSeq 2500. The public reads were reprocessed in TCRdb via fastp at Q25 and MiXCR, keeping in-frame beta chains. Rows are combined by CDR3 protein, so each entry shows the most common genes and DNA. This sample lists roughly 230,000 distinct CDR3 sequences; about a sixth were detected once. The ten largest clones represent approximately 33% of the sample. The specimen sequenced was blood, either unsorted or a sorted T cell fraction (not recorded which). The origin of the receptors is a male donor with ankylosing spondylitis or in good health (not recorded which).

The chain's CDR3 is CASSQLEPFAGRAYEQYF. CDR3 sequence (DNA): TGCGCCAGCAGCCAGCTAGAGCCCTTCGCGGGCAGGGCCTACGAGCAGTACTTC. This chain joins TRBV4-3 and TRBJ2-7; the D gene could be TRBD1 or TRBD2 (5 bases each). Germline V lookup: CDR1 LGHNA, CDR2 YSLEER. CDR3 size: 18 residues. The V and J ends lost 3 bases and 2 bases respectively, with 23 bases between them.

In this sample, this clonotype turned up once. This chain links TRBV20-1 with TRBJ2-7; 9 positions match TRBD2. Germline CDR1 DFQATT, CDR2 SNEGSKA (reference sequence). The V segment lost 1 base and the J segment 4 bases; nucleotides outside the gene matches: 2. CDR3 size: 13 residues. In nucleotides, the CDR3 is TGCAGTGCTAGAGTAGCGGGAGCATACGAGCAGTACTTC. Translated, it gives CSARVAGAYEQYF.

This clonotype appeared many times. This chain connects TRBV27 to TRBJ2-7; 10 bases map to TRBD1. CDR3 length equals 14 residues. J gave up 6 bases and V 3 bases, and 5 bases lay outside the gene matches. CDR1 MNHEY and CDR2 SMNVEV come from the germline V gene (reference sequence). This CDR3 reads CASSFGTGVIEQYF. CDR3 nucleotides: TGTGCCAGCAGTTTTGGGACAGGGGTAATCGAGCAGTACTTC.

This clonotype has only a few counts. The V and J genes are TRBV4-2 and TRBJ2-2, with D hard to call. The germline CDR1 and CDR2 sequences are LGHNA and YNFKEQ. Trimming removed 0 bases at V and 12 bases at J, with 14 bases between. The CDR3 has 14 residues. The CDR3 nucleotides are TGTGCCAGCAGCCAAGAAGGGCCAGGTGAAAAGCTGTTTTTT. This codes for CASSQEGPGEKLFF.